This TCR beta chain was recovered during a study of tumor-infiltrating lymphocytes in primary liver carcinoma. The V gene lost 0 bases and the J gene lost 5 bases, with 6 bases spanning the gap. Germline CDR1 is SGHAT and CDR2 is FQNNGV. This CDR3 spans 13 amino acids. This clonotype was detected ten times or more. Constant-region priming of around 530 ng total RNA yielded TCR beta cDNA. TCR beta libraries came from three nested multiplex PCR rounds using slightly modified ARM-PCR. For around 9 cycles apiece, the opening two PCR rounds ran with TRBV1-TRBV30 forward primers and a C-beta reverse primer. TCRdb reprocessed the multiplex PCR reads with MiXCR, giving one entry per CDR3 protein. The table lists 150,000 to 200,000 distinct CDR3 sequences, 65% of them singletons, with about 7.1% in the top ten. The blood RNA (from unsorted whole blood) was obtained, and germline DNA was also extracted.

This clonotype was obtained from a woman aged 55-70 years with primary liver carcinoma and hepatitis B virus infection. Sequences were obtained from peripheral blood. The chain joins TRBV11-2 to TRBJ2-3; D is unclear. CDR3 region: CASSLDPGDTQYF. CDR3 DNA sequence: TGTGCCAGCAGCTTAGATCCTGGAGATACGCAGTATTTT. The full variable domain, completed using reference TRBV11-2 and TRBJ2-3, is EAGVAQSPRYKIIEKRQSVAFWCNPISGHATLYWYQQILGQGPKLLIQFQNNGVVDDSQLPKDRFSAERLKGVDSTLKIQPAKLEDSAVYLCASSLDPGDTQYFGPGTRLTVL.